The next 2 T cell receptor beta chains were all read from a single sample in a study of technical replicates of blood from a few donors. The repertoire was sequenced with immunoSEQ multiplex PCR; TCRdb's copy has only in-frame clones and lacks some. The data hold fewer than 85,000 clones, with more than 90% observed a single time. Input material: T cells isolated from PBMCs. Receptor source: a human donor in good health.

This chain connects TRBV27 to TRBJ2-2; D is possibly TRBD1 (5 bases). Per germline, CDR1 MNHEY and CDR2 SMNVEV (reference sequence). This CDR3 spans 13 amino acids. The V end lost 3 bases, the J end lost 5 bases, and 7 bases lay between the germline ends. CDR3 in DNA: TGTGCCAGCAGTTTTCAGGGAACCGGGGAGCTGTTTTTT. Protein sequence: CASSFQGTGELFF.

This chain joins TRBV9 and TRBJ2-3; 8 bases are shared with TRBD1. CDR3 length equals 15 residues. J gave up 4 bases and V 1 base, and 5 bases lay outside the gene matches. Germline values: CDR1 SGDLS, CDR2 YYNGEE. Written as DNA, the CDR3 is TGTGCCAGCAGCGTATCCGGACAGGGAGCAGATACGCAGTATTTT. This translates into CASSVSGQGADTQYF.